This T cell receptor (beta chain) came from a study of CD8+ T cells in alopecia areata. Turning to the study itself: At a dose of 5 to 10 mg twice daily, oral tofacitinib was given to treated patients.

Sequencing relied on a cDNA template that was reverse transcribed from extracted RNA. Generated by immunoSEQ multiplex PCR, the TCRdb table keeps only in-frame clones and is missing some. Of 200,000 to 250,000 clones listed, over 60% are singletons. V lost 4 bases, J lost 2 bases, and 3 bases stayed unmatched. The CDR3 covers 15 residues. Germline CDR1 and CDR2: SGHTA and FQGNSA. Study observations and caveats: Normal skin contains resident alphabeta T cells, and these are also sequenced in scalp samples.

Treatment here: oral pan-JAK inhibitor, 5-10 mg twice daily. From alopecia areata patients, lesional scalp punch biopsies and peripheral blood were collected. PBMCs, the starting material, were the source of sorted CD4+ and CD8+ T cells. On this clone: Its antigen is still unknown.

The sequence was obtained from a human donor with alopecia areata. The sample in question was CD4+ T cells sorted from blood, obtained at roughly week 45, from a patient treated with tofacitinib. The chain carries TRBV7-2 and TRBJ2-3; TRBD2 matches at 10 bases. For the CDR3, the DNA is TGTGCCAGCAGCTACCTAGCGGGGGACACAGATACGCAGTATTTT. It is translated as CASSYLAGDTDTQYF.